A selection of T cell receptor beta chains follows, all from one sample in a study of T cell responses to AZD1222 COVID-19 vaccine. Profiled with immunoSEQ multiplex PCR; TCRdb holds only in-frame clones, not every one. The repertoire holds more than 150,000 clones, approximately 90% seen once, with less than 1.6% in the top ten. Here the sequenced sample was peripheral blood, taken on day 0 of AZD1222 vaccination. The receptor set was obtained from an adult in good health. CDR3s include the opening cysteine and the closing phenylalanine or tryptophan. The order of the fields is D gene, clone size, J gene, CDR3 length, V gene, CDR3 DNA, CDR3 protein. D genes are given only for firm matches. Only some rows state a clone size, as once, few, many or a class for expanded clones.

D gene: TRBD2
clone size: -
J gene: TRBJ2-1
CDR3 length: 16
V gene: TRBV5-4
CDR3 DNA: TGTGCCAGCAGCCTACTAGCGGGGGGGCGGTACAATGAGCAGTTCTTC
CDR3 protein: CASSLLAGGRYNEQFF

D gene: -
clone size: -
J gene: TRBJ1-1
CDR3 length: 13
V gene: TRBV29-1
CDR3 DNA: TGCAGCGTTGAATCCCCTTTACTGGCTGAAGCTTTCTTT
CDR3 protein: CSVESPLLAEAFF

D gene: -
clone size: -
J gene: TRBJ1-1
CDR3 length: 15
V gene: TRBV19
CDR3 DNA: TGTGCCAGTAGGATTTACCCCGCGGCCAACACTGAAGCTTTCTTT
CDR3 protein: CASRIYPAANTEAFF

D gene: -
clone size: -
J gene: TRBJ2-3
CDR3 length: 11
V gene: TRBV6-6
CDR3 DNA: TGTGCCACCGGCGTTCTGGATACGCAGTATTTT
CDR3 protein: CATGVLDTQYF

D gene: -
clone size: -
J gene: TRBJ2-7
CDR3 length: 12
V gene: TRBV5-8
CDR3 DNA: TGTGCCAGCTATAATCAGGTCTACGAGCAGTACTTC
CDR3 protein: CASYNQVYEQYF

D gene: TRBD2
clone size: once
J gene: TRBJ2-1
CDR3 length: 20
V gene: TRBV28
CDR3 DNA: TGTGCCAGCAGTTTGAATTCGGGGACTAGCGGGGGAGGCTCCTACAATGAGCAGTTCTTC
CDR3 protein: CASSLNSGTSGGGSYNEQFF

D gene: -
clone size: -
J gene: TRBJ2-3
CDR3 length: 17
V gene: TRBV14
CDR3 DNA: TGTGCCAGCAGCCAATACTACAGGGATCGTAAGACAGATACGCAGTATTTT
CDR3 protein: CASSQYYRDRKTDTQYF

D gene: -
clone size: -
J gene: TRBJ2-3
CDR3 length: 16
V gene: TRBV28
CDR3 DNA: TGTGCCAGCAGTTTCGGTACAGGGATTAGCACAGATACGCAGTATTTT
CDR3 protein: CASSFGTGISTDTQYF

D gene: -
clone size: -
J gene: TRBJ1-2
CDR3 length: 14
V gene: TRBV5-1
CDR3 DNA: TGCGCCAGCAGCTTGGGGGACGGACCCTATGGCTACACCTTC
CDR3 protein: CASSLGDGPYGYTF

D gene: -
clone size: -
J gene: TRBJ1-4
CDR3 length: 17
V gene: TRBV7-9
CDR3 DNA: TGTGCCAGCAGCTCCTCCCTACTAAACACAGGGCATGAAAAACTGTTTTTT
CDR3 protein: CASSSSLLNTGHEKLFF

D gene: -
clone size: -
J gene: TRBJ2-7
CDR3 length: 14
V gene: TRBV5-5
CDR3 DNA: TGTGCCAGCAGGCTACTGGACAGCAACTACGAGCAGTACTTC
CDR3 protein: CASRLLDSNYEQYF

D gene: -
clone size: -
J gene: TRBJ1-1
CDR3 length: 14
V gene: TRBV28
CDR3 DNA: TGTGCCAGCAGTATCACAGGGTTGAACACTGAAGCTTTCTTT
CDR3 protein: CASSITGLNTEAFF

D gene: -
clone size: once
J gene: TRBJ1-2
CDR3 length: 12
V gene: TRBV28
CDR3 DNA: TGTGCCAGCAGTTCAGACAACTATGGCTACACCTTC
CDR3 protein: CASSSDNYGYTF

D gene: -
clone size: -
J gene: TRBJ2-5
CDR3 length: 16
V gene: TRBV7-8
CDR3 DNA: TGTGCCAGCAGCCTCCATACCTTCGACAGCCAAGAGACCCAGTACTTC
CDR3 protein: CASSLHTFDSQETQYF

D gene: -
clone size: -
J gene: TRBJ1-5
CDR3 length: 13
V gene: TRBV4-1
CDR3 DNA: TGCGCCAGCAGCCAAGTGGGAGGACAGCCCCAGCATTTT
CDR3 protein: CASSQVGGQPQHF

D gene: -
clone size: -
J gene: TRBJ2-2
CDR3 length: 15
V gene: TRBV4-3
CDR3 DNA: TGCGCCAGCAGCCAAGGACTTCAGAACACCGGGGAGCTGTTTTTT
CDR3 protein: CASSQGLQNTGELFF

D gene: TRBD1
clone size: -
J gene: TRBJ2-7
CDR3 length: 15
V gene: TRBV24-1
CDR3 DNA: TGTGCCACCAGTGATTCTCGGGACAGATACTACGAGCAGTACTTC
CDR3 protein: CATSDSRDRYYEQYF

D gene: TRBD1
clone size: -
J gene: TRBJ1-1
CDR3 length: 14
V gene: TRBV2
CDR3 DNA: TGTGCCAGCAGCCTTTCAGGGGGAACCACTGAAGCTTTCTTT
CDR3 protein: CASSLSGGTTEAFF

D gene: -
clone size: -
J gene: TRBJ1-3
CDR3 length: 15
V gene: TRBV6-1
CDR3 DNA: TGTGCCAGCAGTGAATTCCTGGTTTCTGGAAACACCATATATTTT
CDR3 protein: CASSEFLVSGNTIYF

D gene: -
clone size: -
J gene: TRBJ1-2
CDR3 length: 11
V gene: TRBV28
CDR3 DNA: TGTGCCAGCGATTCGGGGGGGGCTTACACCTTC
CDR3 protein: CASDSGGAYTF

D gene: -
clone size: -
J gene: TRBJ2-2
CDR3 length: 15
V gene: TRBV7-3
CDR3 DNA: TGTGCCAGCAGCTTAACGGCACAGACCACCGGGGAGCTGTTTTTT
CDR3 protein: CASSLTAQTTGELFF

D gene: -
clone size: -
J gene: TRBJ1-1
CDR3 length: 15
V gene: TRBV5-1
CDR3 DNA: TGCGCCAGCAGCTTGGGTTCGGGGCTGAACACTGAAGCTTTCTTT
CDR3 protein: CASSLGSGLNTEAFF

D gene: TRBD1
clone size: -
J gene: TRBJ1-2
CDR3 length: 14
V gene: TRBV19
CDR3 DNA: TGTGCCACCACGGACAGGGGTCCCCCTTATGGCTACACCTTC
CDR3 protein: CATTDRGPPYGYTF

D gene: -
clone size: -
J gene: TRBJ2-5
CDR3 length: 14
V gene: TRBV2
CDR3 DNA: TGTGCCAGCAGTGAACAGGGGGGTGGAGAGACCCAGTACTTC
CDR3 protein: CASSEQGGGETQYF

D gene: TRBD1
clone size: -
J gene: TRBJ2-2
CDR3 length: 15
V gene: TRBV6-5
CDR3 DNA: TGTGCCAGCAGGGGAGGGACAGGGCCCACCGGGGAGCTGTTTTTT
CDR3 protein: CASRGGTGPTGELFF

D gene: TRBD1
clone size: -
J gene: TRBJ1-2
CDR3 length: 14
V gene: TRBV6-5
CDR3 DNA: TGTGCCAGCTCCCGGGACAGATTAGTCTATGGCTACACCTTC
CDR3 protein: CASSRDRLVYGYTF

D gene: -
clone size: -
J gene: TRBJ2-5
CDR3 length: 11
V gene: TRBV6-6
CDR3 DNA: TGTGCCAGCAGTTCACAAGAGACCCAGTACTTC
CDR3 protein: CASSSQETQYF

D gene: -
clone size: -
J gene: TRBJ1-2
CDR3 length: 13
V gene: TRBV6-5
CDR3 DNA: TGTGCCAGCAGTCGGACAGTTTTCTATGGCTACACCTTC
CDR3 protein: CASSRTVFYGYTF

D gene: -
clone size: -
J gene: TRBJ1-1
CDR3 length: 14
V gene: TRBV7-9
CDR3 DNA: TGTGCCAGCAGCTTACAGGGGATGAACACTGAAGCTTTCTTT
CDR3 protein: CASSLQGMNTEAFF

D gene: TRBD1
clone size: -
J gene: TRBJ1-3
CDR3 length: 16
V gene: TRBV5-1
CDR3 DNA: TGCGCCAGCAGCATGACAGGGGGCGCTTCTGGAAACACCATATATTTT
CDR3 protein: CASSMTGGASGNTIYF

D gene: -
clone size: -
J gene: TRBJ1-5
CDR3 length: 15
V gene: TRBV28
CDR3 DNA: TGTGCCAGCAGGTTCCCAAAGGGGAGCAATCAGCCCCAGCATTTT
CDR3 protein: CASRFPKGSNQPQHF

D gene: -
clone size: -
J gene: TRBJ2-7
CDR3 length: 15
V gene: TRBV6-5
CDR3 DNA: TGTGCCAGCAGTTTACAGGGTGCGGGAAAAAGTGATCAGTACTTC
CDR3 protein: CASSLQGAGKSDQYF

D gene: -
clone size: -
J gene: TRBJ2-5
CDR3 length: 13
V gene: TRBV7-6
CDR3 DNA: TGTGCCAGCAGCTTACTTCCGAGCGGGTCCCAGTACTTC
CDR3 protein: CASSLLPSGSQYF

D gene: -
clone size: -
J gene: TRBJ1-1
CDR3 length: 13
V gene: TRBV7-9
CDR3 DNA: TGTGCCAGCAGCTTAGCTCGAGGCACTGAAGCTTTCTTT
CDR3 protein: CASSLARGTEAFF

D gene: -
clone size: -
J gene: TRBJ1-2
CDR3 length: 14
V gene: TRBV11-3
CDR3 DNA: TGTGCCAGCAGCCCCGGGCAGGGCTACTATGGCTACACCTTC
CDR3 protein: CASSPGQGYYGYTF

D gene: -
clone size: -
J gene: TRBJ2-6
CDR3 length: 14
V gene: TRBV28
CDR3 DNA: TGTGCCAGCACTACTCCCTCTGGGGCCAACGTCCTGACTTTC
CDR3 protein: CASTTPSGANVLTF

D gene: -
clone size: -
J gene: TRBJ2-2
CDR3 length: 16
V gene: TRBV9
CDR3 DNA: TGTGCCAGCAGCTCTAACCGGGGGTCGAACACCGGGGAGCTGTTTTTT
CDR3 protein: CASSSNRGSNTGELFF

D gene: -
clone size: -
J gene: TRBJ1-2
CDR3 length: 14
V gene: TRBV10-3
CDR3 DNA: TGTGCCATCAGTGGAACGCCCTCAGACTATGGCTACACCTTC
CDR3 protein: CAISGTPSDYGYTF

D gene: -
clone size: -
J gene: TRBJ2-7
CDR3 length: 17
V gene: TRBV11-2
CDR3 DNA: TGTGCCAGCAGCTTTGAGTGGGGCCTTCACCACTTCTACGAGCAGTACTTC
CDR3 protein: CASSFEWGLHHFYEQYF

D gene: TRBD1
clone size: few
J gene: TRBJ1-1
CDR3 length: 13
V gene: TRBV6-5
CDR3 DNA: TGTGCCAGCACCCGGACAGGGTCCACTGAAGCTTTCTTT
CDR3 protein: CASTRTGSTEAFF

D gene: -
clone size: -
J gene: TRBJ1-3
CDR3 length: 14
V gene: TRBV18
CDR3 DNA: TGTGCCAGCTCAGTCGGGTCTTCTGGAAACACCATATATTTT
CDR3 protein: CASSVGSSGNTIYF

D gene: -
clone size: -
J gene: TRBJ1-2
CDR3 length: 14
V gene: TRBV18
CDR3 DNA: TGTGCCAGCTCACCACCGAGCGGGGGTTCGGGCTACACCTTC
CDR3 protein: CASSPPSGGSGYTF

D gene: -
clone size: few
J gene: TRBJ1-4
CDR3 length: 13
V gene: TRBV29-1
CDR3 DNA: TGCAGCGCTTCCCGCGGTATGGACGAAAAACTGTTTTTT
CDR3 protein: CSASRGMDEKLFF

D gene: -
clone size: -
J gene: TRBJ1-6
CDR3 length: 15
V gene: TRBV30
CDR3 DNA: TGTGCCTGGACAGGCCCTAGCTCCTATAATTCACCCCTCCACTTT
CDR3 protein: CAWTGPSSYNSPLHF

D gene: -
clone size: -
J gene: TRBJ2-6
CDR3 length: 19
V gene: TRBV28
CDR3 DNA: TGTGCCAGCTCCCTTACGGAGCGGCCCAGGGGCTCTGGGGCCAACGTCCTGACTTTC
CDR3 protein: CASSLTERPRGSGANVLTF

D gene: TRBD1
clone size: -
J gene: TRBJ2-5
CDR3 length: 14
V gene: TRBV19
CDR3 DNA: TGTGCCAGTAGTTTGCGACAGGGTAGGGAGACCCAGTACTTC
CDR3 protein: CASSLRQGRETQYF

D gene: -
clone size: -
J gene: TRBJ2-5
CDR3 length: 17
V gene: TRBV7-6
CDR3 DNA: TGTGCCAGCAGCTTAGCGGGGGGACGGGGTATTCAAGAGACCCAGTACTTC
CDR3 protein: CASSLAGGRGIQETQYF

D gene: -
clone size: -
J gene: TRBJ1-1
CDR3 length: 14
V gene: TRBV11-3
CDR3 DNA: TGTGCCAGCAGCTTCGACACCACGAACACTGAAGCTTTCTTT
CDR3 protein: CASSFDTTNTEAFF

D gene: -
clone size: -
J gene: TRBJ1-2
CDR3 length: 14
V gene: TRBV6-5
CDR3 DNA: TGTGCCAGCAGTTACTCAACCGAAGACTATGGCTACACCTTC
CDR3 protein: CASSYSTEDYGYTF

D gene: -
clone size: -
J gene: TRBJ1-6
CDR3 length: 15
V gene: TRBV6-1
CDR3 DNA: TGTGCCAGCAGTGAAGGGGGACAAGGTAATTCACCCCTCCACTTT
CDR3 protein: CASSEGGQGNSPLHF

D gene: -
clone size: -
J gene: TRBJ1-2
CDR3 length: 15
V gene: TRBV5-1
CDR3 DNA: TGCGCCAGCAGCTTGGATACATGGGAGAACTATGGCTACACCTTC
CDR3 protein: CASSLDTWENYGYTF

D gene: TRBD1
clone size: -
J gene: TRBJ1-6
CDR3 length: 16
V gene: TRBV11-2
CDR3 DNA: TGTGCCAGCAGCAAGGCCAGGGGGCAGGGTAATTCACCCCTCCACTTT
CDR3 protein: CASSKARGQGNSPLHF

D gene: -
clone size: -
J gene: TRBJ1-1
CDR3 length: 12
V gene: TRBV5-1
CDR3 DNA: TGCGCCAGCAGCTTCCTGGGACGTGAAGCTTTCTTT
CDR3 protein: CASSFLGREAFF